This TCR beta chain came from a study of blood T cell repertoires in COVID-19. The overall study: Whether acute or convalescent, the COVID-19 samples came from the United States, Italy and Spain. PBMCs, B-cell-depleted T cells, or T cells provided the cDNA or gDNA that made up the material.

The germline gives CDR1 SQVTM, CDR2 ANQGSEA. With 7 bases removed from V and 5 bases from J, the gap between germline ends came to 17 bases. The CDR3 has 13 amino acids. In the original workflow: Estimated nucleated cell counts came from reference gene primer amplification. Profiled with immunoSEQ multiplex PCR; TCRdb holds only in-frame clones, not every one. The DNA was the basis for D and trimming; V, J and clone size are from that table. There are 20,000 to 30,000 clones in the sample; around nine tenths occur only once, and about 5% lies in the top ten. Sequenced: peripheral blood. The chain uses TRBV29-1 and TRBJ2-5; D is possibly TRBD1 (6 bases). This TCR was sampled from a middle-aged man with active COVID-19. The CDR3 spells CSALTGPSETQYF. The CDR3 DNA sequence: TGCAGCGCCTTGACAGGACCATCGGAGACCCAGTACTTC.